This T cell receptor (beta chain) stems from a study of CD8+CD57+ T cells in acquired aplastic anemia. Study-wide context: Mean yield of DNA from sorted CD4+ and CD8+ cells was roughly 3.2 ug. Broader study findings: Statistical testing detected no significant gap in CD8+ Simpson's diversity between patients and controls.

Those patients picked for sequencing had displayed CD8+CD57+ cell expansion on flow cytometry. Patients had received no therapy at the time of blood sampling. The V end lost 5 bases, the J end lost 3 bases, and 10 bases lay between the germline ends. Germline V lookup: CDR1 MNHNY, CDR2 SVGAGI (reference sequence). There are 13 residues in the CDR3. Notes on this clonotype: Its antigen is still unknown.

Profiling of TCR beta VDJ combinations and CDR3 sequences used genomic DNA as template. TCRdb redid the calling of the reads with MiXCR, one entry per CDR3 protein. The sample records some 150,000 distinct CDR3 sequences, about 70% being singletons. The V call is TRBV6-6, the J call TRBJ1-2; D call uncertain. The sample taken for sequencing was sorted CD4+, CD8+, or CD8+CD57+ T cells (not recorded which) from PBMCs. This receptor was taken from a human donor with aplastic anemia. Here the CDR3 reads CASSAAGDYGYTF. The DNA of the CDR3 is TGTGCCAGCAGTGCAGCCGGCGACTATGGCTACACCTTC.